A selection of T cell receptor beta chains follows, all from one sample in a study of shared clonotypes between healthy human individuals. The data were produced by immunoSEQ multiplex PCR, yet TCRdb's version contains in-frame clones alone and is incomplete. The data hold 2.3 million or so clones, with over 85% observed a single time. The sequencing sample was made of naive CD4+ T cells from PBMCs. The receptors were sampled from a man aged 18 to 35 in good health. Some clones in this sample may be carry-over from other donors' samples. Both conserved end residues are part of each CDR3. D genes are given only for firm matches. Only part of the rows carry a size: once, few, many, or a class if the clone is expanded.

-,-,TRBV9,14,TRBJ1-2,TGTGCCAGCAGCGTAAATCCATACAACTATGGCTACACCTTC,CASSVNPYNYGYTF
TRBD2,-,TRBV7-9,15,TRBJ2-1,TGTGCCAGCAGTTCCGGGACTAGCGCTTACAATGAGCAGTTCTTC,CASSSGTSAYNEQFF
-,-,TRBV10-3,14,TRBJ1-1,TGTGCCATCAGCCTAGGGGGTCCTGACACTGAAGCTTTCTTT,CAISLGGPDTEAFF
-,once,TRBV6-1,15,TRBJ2-3,TGTGCCAGCAGTGAATCTGTGACGATAGTAGATACGCAGTATTTT,CASSESVTIVDTQYF
-,once,TRBV27,16,TRBJ2-1,TGTGCCAGCAGTTTAAGGCGGACAGATGACTACAATGAGCAGTTCTTC,CASSLRRTDDYNEQFF
-,-,TRBV7-2,13,TRBJ1-3,TGTGCCAGCATGGTGAGCTCTGGAAACACCATATATTTT,CASMVSSGNTIYF
TRBD1,-,TRBV5-1,16,TRBJ2-7,TGCGCCAGCAGCTCTATCGGACAGGTGACCCCCTACGAGCAGTACTTC,CASSSIGQVTPYEQYF
-,-,TRBV20-1,11,TRBJ2-7,TGCAGTGCCCCTCGCGGAGTCGAGCAGTACTTC,CSAPRGVEQYF
TRBD1,-,TRBV5-1,16,TRBJ2-1,TGCGCCAGCAGCTTGGCCACCGGGACAGCCTACAATGAGCAGTTCTTC,CASSLATGTAYNEQFF
-,-,TRBV11-2,16,TRBJ1-3,TGTGCCAGCAGCCCCTCGACGGAAAGCTCTGGAAACACCATATATTTT,CASSPSTESSGNTIYF
-,-,TRBV28,14,TRBJ2-2,TGTGCCAGCAGTTTAAACAGTCTGGGAGGGGAGCTGTTTTTT,CASSLNSLGGELFF
TRBD1,-,TRBV7-9,15,TRBJ1-4,TGTGCCAGCAGCTTAAGGGACAGGGGAGGTGAAAAACTGTTTTTT,CASSLRDRGGEKLFF
-,-,TRBV5-1,15,TRBJ1-5,TGCGCCAGCAGCCCAACAGGGCTCAGCAATCAGCCCCAGCATTTT,CASSPTGLSNQPQHF
TRBD2,-,TRBV5-1,15,TRBJ2-3,TGCGCCAGCAGCATCGGACTAGCGGGGCCAGATACGCAGTATTTT,CASSIGLAGPDTQYF
-,-,TRBV7-2,16,TRBJ2-4,TGTGCCAGCAGCTTAGCGCCCGGGGTTGGCGAAAACATTCAGTACTTC,CASSLAPGVGENIQYF
-,-,TRBV5-1,14,TRBJ2-7,TGCGCCAGCAGCTTTTCGAGGGCCGGGGACGAGCAGTACTTC,CASSFSRAGDEQYF
TRBD2,few,TRBV7-2,15,TRBJ2-1,TGTGCCAGCAGCTTCCAAGCGGGAACCTACAATGAGCAGTTCTTC,CASSFQAGTYNEQFF